One TCR beta chain is described in this entry. Antigen: not known. The sample is drawn from a study of cytomegalovirus exposure and HLA in healthy donors. Broader study findings: Earlier analysis looked at TCR beta V segments, and most were productive about 90% or about 30% of the time. A later analysis found most CMV-associated TCR beta chains apparently HLA-restricted. Rare TCR sequences predominated, though certain public TCRs were found in many donors.

This CDR3 comprises 16 residues. Germline lookup yields CDR1 SEHNR and CDR2 FQNEAQ (reference sequence). The V gene lost 3 bases and the J gene lost 2 bases, with 15 bases spanning the gap. The PCR employed 60 Vbeta primers together with 13 Jbeta primers. Assay used: immunoSEQ multiplex PCR; TCRdb lists only in-frame clones, some missing. The sample lists around 99,000 clones, more than 70% seen once, with around 7.8% in the top ten. The TCR originated in a man aged 30-40 years in good health and CMV-seronegative. The chain employs TRBV7-9 and TRBJ2-3; D unresolved. Material for sequencing was PBMCs. CDR3 DNA sequence: TGTGCCAGCAGCTTTGCCCTCACTACGGACACAGATACGCAGTATTTT. It translates to CASSFALTTDTDTQYF.